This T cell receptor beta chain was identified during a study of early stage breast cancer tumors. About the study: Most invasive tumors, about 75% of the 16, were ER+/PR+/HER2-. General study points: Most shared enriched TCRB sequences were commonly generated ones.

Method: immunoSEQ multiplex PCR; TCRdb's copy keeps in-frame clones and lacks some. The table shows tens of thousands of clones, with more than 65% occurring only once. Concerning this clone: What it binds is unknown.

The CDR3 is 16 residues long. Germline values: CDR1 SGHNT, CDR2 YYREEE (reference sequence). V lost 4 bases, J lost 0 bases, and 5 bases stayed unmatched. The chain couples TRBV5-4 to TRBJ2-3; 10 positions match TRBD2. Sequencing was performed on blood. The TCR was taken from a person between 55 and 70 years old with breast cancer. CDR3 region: CASSPLAGLSTDTQYF. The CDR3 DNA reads TGTGCCAGCAGCCCACTAGCGGGGCTAAGCACAGATACGCAGTATTTT.